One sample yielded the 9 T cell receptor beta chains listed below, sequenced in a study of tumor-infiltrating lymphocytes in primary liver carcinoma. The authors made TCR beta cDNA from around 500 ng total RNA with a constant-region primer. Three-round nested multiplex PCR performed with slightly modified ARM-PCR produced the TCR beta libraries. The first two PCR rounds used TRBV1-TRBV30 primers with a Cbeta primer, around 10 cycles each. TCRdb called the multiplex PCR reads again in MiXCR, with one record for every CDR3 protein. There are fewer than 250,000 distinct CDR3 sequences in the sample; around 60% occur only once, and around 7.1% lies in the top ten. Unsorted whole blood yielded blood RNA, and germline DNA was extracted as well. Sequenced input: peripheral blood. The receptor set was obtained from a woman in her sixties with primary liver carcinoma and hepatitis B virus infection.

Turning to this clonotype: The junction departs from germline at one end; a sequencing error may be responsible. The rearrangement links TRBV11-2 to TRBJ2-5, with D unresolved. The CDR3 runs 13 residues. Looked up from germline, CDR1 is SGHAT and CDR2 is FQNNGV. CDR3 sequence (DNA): TGTGCCAGCAGCTTGGATAGACGAGAGGCCCAGTACTTC. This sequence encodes CASSLDRREAQYF.

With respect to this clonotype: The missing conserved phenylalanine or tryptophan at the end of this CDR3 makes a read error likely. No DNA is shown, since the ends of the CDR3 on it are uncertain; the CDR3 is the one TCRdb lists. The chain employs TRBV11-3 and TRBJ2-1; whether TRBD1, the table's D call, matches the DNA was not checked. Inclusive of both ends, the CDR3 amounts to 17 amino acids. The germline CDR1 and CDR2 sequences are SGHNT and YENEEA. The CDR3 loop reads CASSLGGAGSSYNERFS.

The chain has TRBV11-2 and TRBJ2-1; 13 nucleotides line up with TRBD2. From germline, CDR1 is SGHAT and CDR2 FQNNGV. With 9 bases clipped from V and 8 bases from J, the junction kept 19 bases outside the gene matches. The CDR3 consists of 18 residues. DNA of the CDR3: TGTGCCAGTAACTTTGGGGCCCCCGGACTAGCGGGAGTCTATGAGCAGTTCTTC. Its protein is CASNFGAPGLAGVYEQFF.

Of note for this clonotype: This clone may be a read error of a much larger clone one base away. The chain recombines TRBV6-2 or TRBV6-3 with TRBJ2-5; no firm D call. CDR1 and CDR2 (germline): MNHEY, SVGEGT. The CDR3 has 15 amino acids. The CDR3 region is CSSSYGIGIVETQYF. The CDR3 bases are TGTTCCAGCAGCTACGGTATAGGGATAGTGGAGACCCAGTACTTC.

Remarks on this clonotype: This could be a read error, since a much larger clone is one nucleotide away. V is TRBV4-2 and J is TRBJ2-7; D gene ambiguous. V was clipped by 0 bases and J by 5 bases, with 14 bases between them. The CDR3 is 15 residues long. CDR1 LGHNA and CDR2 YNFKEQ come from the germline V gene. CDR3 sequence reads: CASSQEAQSPNEQYF. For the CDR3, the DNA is TGTGCCAGCAGCCAAGAGGCACAATCTCCTAACGAGCAGTACTTC.

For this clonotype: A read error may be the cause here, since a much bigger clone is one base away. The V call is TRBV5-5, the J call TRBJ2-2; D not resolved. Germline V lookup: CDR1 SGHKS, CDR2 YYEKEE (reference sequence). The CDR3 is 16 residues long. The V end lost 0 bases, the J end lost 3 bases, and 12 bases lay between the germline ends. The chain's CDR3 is CASSLGARADTGELFF. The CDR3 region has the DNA TGTGCCAGCAGCTTGGGGGCTAGGGCAGACACCGGGGAGCTGTTTTTT.

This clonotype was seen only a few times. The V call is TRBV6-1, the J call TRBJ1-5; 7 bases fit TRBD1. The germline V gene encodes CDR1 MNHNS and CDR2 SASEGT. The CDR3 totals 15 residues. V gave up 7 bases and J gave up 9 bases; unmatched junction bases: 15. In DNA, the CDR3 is TGTGCCAGCACGGCCCTCAGGGGGTCAATGGTGCCCCAGCATTTT. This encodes CASTALRGSMVPQHF.

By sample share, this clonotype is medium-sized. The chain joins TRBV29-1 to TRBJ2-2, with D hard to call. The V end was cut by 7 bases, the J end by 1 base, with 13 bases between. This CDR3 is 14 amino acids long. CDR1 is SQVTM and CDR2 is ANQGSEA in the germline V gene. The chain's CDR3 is CSASTSLNTGELFF. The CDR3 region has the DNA TGCAGCGCCTCGACGTCCTTGAACACCGGGGAGCTGTTTTTT.

CDR3 amino acids: CANSLGMLAGNTGELFF. The CDR3 nucleotides read TGTGCAAACAGCTTAGGCATGCTAGCGGGAAACACCGGGGAGCTGTTTTTT. The V call is TRBV11-3, the J call TRBJ2-2; 9 bases are shared with TRBD2. The CDR3 sequence is 17 residues long. The germline V gene has CDR1 SGHNT and CDR2 YENEEA.